This is a list of T cell receptor beta chains from one sample in a study of Ad26.COV2.S vaccination and SARS-CoV-2 variants. Clones were read by immunoSEQ multiplex PCR, and TCRdb kept only the in-frame ones, dropping some. The table records roughly 350,000 clones, around 86% of them present only once. This specimen consisted of peripheral blood, obtained in a trial of Ad26.COV2.S vaccine versus placebo. These receptors originate from a person aged 18-65 years who received the Ad26.COV2.S COVID-19 vaccine or a placebo. CDR3s include the opening cysteine and the closing phenylalanine or tryptophan. The D gene is left open where the match is weak. A clone size is listed for some rows: how often the clone was seen (once, few, many), or a class if it is expanded.

>TRBD2|NA|TRBV7-2|TRBJ2-2
TGTGCCAGCAGCCGGGGACTAGCGGGGGGTCGCACCGGGGAGCTGTTTTTT
CASSRGLAGGRTGELFF
>NA|few|TRBV5-1|TRBJ2-3
TGCGCCAGCAGAGTACAGTCTAGCACAGATACGCAGTATTTT
CASRVQSSTDTQYF
>NA|NA|TRBV19|TRBJ1-5
TGTGCCAGTAGGCTACAGGGCGCCAATCAGCCCCAGCATTTT
CASRLQGANQPQHF
>TRBD2|NA|TRBV4-3|TRBJ2-3
TGCGCCAGCAGCCACCCAGGGACTAGCGGGGGGATAGATACGCAGTATTTT
CASSHPGTSGGIDTQYF
>TRBD1|once|TRBV7-2|TRBJ2-2
TGTGCCAGCAGTCAGACCCCGGGACAGAGTAGGCGGTTCGGGGAGCTGTTTTTT
CASSQTPGQSRRFGELFF
>TRBD1|once|TRBV3-1/TRBV3-2|TRBJ1-2
TGTGCCAGCAGCAAAACGGTCGGGACAGGGGGCTATGGCTACACCTTC
CASSKTVGTGGYGYTF
>NA|NA|TRBV7-9|TRBJ1-1
TGTGCCAGCAGCCTCGTAGCTGAAGCTTTCTTT
CASSLVAEAFF
>NA|NA|TRBV11-2|TRBJ2-7
TGTGCCAGCAGCTTTGAACCGGGATTCACCTACGAGCAGTACTTC
CASSFEPGFTYEQYF
>TRBD1|once|TRBV27|TRBJ1-1
TGTGCCAGCAAGGGGGCAGGACAGCTGAACACTGAAGCTTTCTTT
CASKGAGQLNTEAFF
>TRBD2|NA|TRBV29-1|TRBJ2-3
TGCAGCGTTGAAGGGGCTAGCGGGGACGCACCAGATACGCAGTATTTT
CSVEGASGDAPDTQYF
>TRBD2|NA|TRBV6-1|TRBJ2-7
TGTGCCAGCAGTGACCCGGCTAGCGGGGACTACGAGCAGTACTTC
CASSDPASGDYEQYF
>NA|NA|TRBV19|TRBJ1-2
TGTGCCAGTAGTAGTCGGGATACCTATGGCTACACCTTC
CASSSRDTYGYTF
>NA|once|TRBV14|TRBJ1-2
TGTGCCAGCAGCCAAGAACGGGCCCACTATGGCTACACCTTC
CASSQERAHYGYTF
>TRBD1|NA|TRBV3-1/TRBV3-2|TRBJ2-2
TGTGCCAGCAGCCACGACAGGGGGTTTCTGAGGGAGCTGTTTTTT
CASSHDRGFLRELFF
>NA|NA|TRBV25-1|TRBJ2-7
TGTGCCAGCAGTTCCGGGAGCGTGGGAATCGGGTACGAGCAGTACTTC
CASSSGSVGIGYEQYF
>NA|NA|TRBV9|TRBJ1-1
TGTGCCAGCACGGAGGGGATGAACACTGAAGCTTTCTTT
CASTEGMNTEAFF
>NA|NA|TRBV4-2|TRBJ2-6
TGTGCCAGCAGCCAAGATAATCCTAGGGTAGCTGGGGCCAACGTCCTGACTTTC
CASSQDNPRVAGANVLTF
>NA|NA|TRBV7-9|TRBJ2-5
TGTGCCATCGAATTCCGGGACTTTGGGACCCAGTACTTC
CAIEFRDFGTQYF
>NA|NA|TRBV3-1/TRBV3-2|TRBJ2-1
TGTGCCAGCAGCCGGGAACTGAGCTCCTACAATGAGCAGTTCTTC
CASSRELSSYNEQFF
>TRBD1|NA|TRBV9|TRBJ2-7
TGTGCCAGCAGCGTGGGGGACAGGGCGACCTACGAGCAGTACTTC
CASSVGDRATYEQYF
>NA|NA|TRBV14|TRBJ2-7
TGTGCCAGCAGCCAATGGGGGGGGGCACCCTACGAGCAGTACTTC
CASSQWGGAPYEQYF
>NA|NA|TRBV7-9|TRBJ2-3
TGTGCCAGCAGCTTAGGATCCACCGTCACAGATACGCAGTATTTT
CASSLGSTVTDTQYF
>NA|NA|TRBV5-8|TRBJ1-1
TGTGCCAGCAGCTTGAAATTAGTACGCATGAGGGCTTTCTTT
CASSLKLVRMRAFF
>NA|once|TRBV5-4|TRBJ1-2
TGTGCCAGCAGCTCGCCAGCTAACTATGGCTACACCTTC
CASSSPANYGYTF
>NA|NA|TRBV15|TRBJ2-3
TGTGCCACCAGCAGAGAAAGTAGCTATATTGCGGGAGATACGCAGTATTTT
CATSRESSYIAGDTQYF
>NA|NA|TRBV11-3|TRBJ1-2
TGTGCCAGCAGCTTAGTAGGCTACACCTTC
CASSLVGYTF
>NA|NA|TRBV30|TRBJ2-3
TGTGCCTGGAGAATCGGTATCACAGATACGCAGTATTTT
CAWRIGITDTQYF
>NA|NA|TRBV18|TRBJ1-1
TGTGCCAGCTCACATGACAGTAACACTGAAGCTTTCTTT
CASSHDSNTEAFF
>NA|NA|TRBV6-5|TRBJ1-1
TGTGCCAGCAGTCAGGGTCAGTTCGAAGCTTTCTTT
CASSQGQFEAFF
>NA|NA|TRBV5-1|TRBJ1-2
TGCGCCAGCAGCTTTAACTCCCGGGCCATCTTATTCTTC
CASSFNSRAILFF
>TRBD1|NA|TRBV9|TRBJ1-2
TGTGCCAGCAGCGCACCCGGGACAGGGGATAACTATGGCTACACCTTC
CASSAPGTGDNYGYTF